This TCR beta chain was retrieved from a study of regulatory T cells in long-lasting Graves disease. Whole-study findings and limits: TCR diversity was lower in persistent Graves' patients (versus newly diagnosed ones).

Time point given: newly diagnosed GD, antithyroid drugs for less than 3 months. RNA isolated from PBMCs was used to make the TCR library. The V segment lost 2 bases and the J segment 4 bases; nucleotides outside the gene matches: 6. The CDR3 runs to 16 residues. Germline CDR1 and CDR2: SQVTM and ANQGSEA. In this sample, this clonotype turned up many times. Its antigen is not identified. The TCR beta library used iRepertoire HTBI primers with Arm-PCR amplification of CDR3. TCRdb independently ran MiXCR on the multiplex PCR reads; one entry per CDR3 protein. The sample consists of about 200,000 distinct CDR3 sequences, around 20% of them appearing once. Another study also made use of these data, one on T cells in Graves' hyperthyroidism and ophthalmopathy. That study adds: HTBI primers were the set used in a first-round RT-PCR of the TCR CDR3. The model made its ophthalmopathy prediction, and onset followed a median approximately 6.5 months later.

The clonotype originates from a woman aged 25 to 39 with Graves disease. This chain connects TRBV29-1 to TRBJ2-1; 12 nucleotides match TRBD2. The source material was peripheral blood mononuclear cells (PBMCs), sampled at new diagnosis, from a patient treated with antithyroid drugs. The CDR3 sequence: CSVEPLAGGRYNEQFF. CDR3 DNA sequence: TGCAGCGTTGAACCCCTAGCGGGGGGGCGATACAATGAGCAGTTCTTC.